A selection of T cell receptor beta chains follows, all from one sample in a study of blood T cell repertoires in COVID-19. Libraries were prepared by immunoSEQ multiplex PCR; TCRdb keeps only in-frame clonotypes and omits some of them. The profile shows hundreds of thousands of clones, 65% to 85% of them singletons. What was sequenced was peripheral blood. These receptors were collected from a woman in her thirties or forties with active or convalescent COVID-19. The CDR3 runs from the conserved cysteine through the conserved F or W. The D gene is left open where the match is weak. Clone size is not always given. Where it is, it says once, few, many or a class for expanded clones.

abundance: -
d_gene: TRBD1
j_gene: TRBJ2-2
v_gene: TRBV2
CDR3aa: CASRSGTGISTGELFF
CDR3nt: TGTGCCAGCAGGTCCGGGACAGGGATAAGCACCGGGGAGCTGTTTTTT

abundance: -
d_gene: -
j_gene: TRBJ2-5
v_gene: TRBV7-9
CDR3aa: CASSLRQDGRTQYF
CDR3nt: TGTGCCAGCAGCTTAAGACAGGACGGTCGAACCCAGTACTTC

abundance: -
d_gene: -
j_gene: TRBJ1-3
v_gene: TRBV2
CDR3aa: CASSDPTGLSGNTIYF
CDR3nt: TGTGCCAGCAGCGACCCCACAGGTCTATCGGGAAACACCATATATTTT

abundance: -
d_gene: -
j_gene: TRBJ2-3
v_gene: TRBV27
CDR3aa: CASSFDERPTDTQYF
CDR3nt: TGTGCCAGCAGTTTCGACGAGCGCCCCACAGATACGCAGTATTTT

abundance: -
d_gene: TRBD1
j_gene: TRBJ2-5
v_gene: TRBV7-9
CDR3aa: CASSLTGTWETQYF
CDR3nt: TGTGCCAGCAGCCTGACAGGGACATGGGAGACCCAGTACTTC

abundance: few
d_gene: -
j_gene: TRBJ2-2
v_gene: TRBV5-1
CDR3aa: CASGAREDGTGELFF
CDR3nt: TGCGCCAGCGGGGCCAGGGAGGATGGCACCGGGGAGCTGTTTTTT

abundance: -
d_gene: -
j_gene: TRBJ2-3
v_gene: TRBV11-2
CDR3aa: CASSPGVVTTDTQYF
CDR3nt: TGTGCCAGCAGCCCGGGTGTGGTCACCACAGATACGCAGTATTTT

abundance: few
d_gene: TRBD1
j_gene: TRBJ1-1
v_gene: TRBV29-1
CDR3aa: CSALDRGSSEAFF
CDR3nt: TGCAGCGCCCTGGACAGGGGATCCTCTGAAGCTTTCTTT

abundance: -
d_gene: TRBD1
j_gene: TRBJ1-2
v_gene: TRBV27
CDR3aa: CASSPRTGDYTF
CDR3nt: TGTGCCAGCAGTCCCCGGACAGGGGACTACACCTTC

abundance: few
d_gene: -
j_gene: TRBJ1-1
v_gene: TRBV5-1
CDR3aa: CASSLALGSVSEAFF
CDR3nt: TGCGCCAGCAGCTTGGCACTGGGGAGCGTGTCTGAAGCTTTCTTT

abundance: -
d_gene: -
j_gene: TRBJ1-5
v_gene: TRBV9
CDR3aa: CASSGGMWDQPQHF
CDR3nt: TGTGCCAGCAGCGGGGGCATGTGGGATCAGCCCCAGCATTTT

abundance: -
d_gene: -
j_gene: TRBJ1-1
v_gene: TRBV2
CDR3aa: CASRGEPGQVEAFF
CDR3nt: TGTGCCAGCAGGGGAGAGCCGGGCCAGGTGGAAGCTTTCTTT

abundance: -
d_gene: TRBD1
j_gene: TRBJ2-2
v_gene: TRBV13
CDR3aa: CASRDRGDTGELFF
CDR3nt: TGTGCCAGCAGAGACAGGGGGGACACCGGGGAGCTGTTTTTT

abundance: many
d_gene: -
j_gene: TRBJ1-2
v_gene: TRBV19
CDR3aa: CASSPPTGYGYTF
CDR3nt: TGTGCCAGTAGTCCCCCCACCGGCTATGGCTACACCTTC

abundance: -
d_gene: -
j_gene: TRBJ1-5
v_gene: TRBV19
CDR3aa: CASSKTGISNQPQHF
CDR3nt: TGTGCCAGTAGTAAAACAGGGATCAGCAATCAGCCCCAGCATTTT

abundance: -
d_gene: TRBD1
j_gene: TRBJ1-6
v_gene: TRBV2
CDR3aa: CASRQTGYSSPLHF
CDR3nt: TGTGCCAGCAGGCAGACAGGGTACAGTTCACCCCTCCACTTT

abundance: -
d_gene: TRBD1
j_gene: TRBJ1-6
v_gene: TRBV10-3
CDR3aa: CAISDSGGRNSPLHF
CDR3nt: TGTGCCATCAGTGATTCAGGGGGCCGTAATTCACCCCTCCACTTT

abundance: -
d_gene: TRBD1
j_gene: TRBJ2-3
v_gene: TRBV15
CDR3aa: CATRTTGGADTQYF
CDR3nt: TGTGCCACCAGGACCACAGGGGGCGCGGATACGCAGTATTTT

abundance: -
d_gene: -
j_gene: TRBJ1-2
v_gene: TRBV11-2
CDR3aa: CASSLQGSGYTF
CDR3nt: TGTGCCAGCAGCCTCCAGGGGTCTGGCTACACCTTC

abundance: many
d_gene: TRBD1
j_gene: TRBJ1-2
v_gene: TRBV6-5
CDR3aa: CASSYLATGNGYTF
CDR3nt: TGTGCCAGCAGTTACCTGGCGACAGGGAATGGCTACACCTTC

abundance: once
d_gene: -
j_gene: TRBJ1-1
v_gene: TRBV7-3
CDR3aa: CASRRDLNTEAFF
CDR3nt: TGTGCCAGCAGACGGGACTTGAACACTGAAGCTTTCTTT

abundance: -
d_gene: -
j_gene: TRBJ2-3
v_gene: TRBV29-1
CDR3aa: CSGVRDTSDTQYF
CDR3nt: TGCAGCGGCGTTAGGGACACCTCAGATACGCAGTATTTT

abundance: once
d_gene: TRBD1
j_gene: TRBJ2-1
v_gene: TRBV27
CDR3aa: CASSLLVQGAYNEQFF
CDR3nt: TGTGCCAGCAGTTTATTGGTACAGGGGGCCTACAATGAGCAGTTCTTC

abundance: once
d_gene: TRBD1
j_gene: TRBJ2-6
v_gene: TRBV28
CDR3aa: CASSSTGVASGANVLTF
CDR3nt: TGTGCCAGCAGTTCGACAGGGGTCGCTTCTGGGGCCAACGTCCTGACTTTC

abundance: -
d_gene: -
j_gene: TRBJ2-2
v_gene: TRBV5-6
CDR3aa: CASSAYIVEKNTGELFF
CDR3nt: TGTGCCAGCAGCGCCTATATTGTGGAGAAGAACACCGGGGAGCTGTTTTTT

abundance: -
d_gene: TRBD1
j_gene: TRBJ1-5
v_gene: TRBV27
CDR3aa: CASRPGQGAHSNQPQHF
CDR3nt: TGTGCCAGCAGACCCGGACAGGGGGCTCATAGCAATCAGCCCCAGCATTTT

abundance: -
d_gene: TRBD1
j_gene: TRBJ2-7
v_gene: TRBV28
CDR3aa: CASTSGQGRYEQYF
CDR3nt: TGTGCCAGCACCTCCGGACAGGGAAGGTACGAGCAGTACTTC

abundance: -
d_gene: TRBD2
j_gene: TRBJ2-3
v_gene: TRBV10-2
CDR3aa: CASSEAGGTDTQYF
CDR3nt: TGCGCCAGCAGTGAGGCGGGGGGCACAGATACGCAGTATTTT

abundance: few
d_gene: -
j_gene: TRBJ1-6
v_gene: TRBV5-4
CDR3aa: CASSFDTSNSPLHF
CDR3nt: TGTGCCAGCAGCTTCGACACTTCTAATTCACCCCTCCACTTT

abundance: -
d_gene: -
j_gene: TRBJ1-2
v_gene: TRBV12-1
CDR3aa: CASSAYTGDEWYGYTF
CDR3nt: TGTGCCAGCAGCGCTTACACAGGGGACGAGTGGTATGGCTACACCTTC

abundance: -
d_gene: -
j_gene: TRBJ2-3
v_gene: TRBV7-7
CDR3aa: CASSLGTSSDTQYF
CDR3nt: TGTGCTAGCAGCTTAGGAACTAGTTCAGATACGCAGTATTTT

abundance: -
d_gene: TRBD1
j_gene: TRBJ2-1
v_gene: TRBV4-2
CDR3aa: CASSQGGQGHNEQFF
CDR3nt: TGTGCCAGCAGCCAAGGGGGACAGGGCCACAATGAGCAGTTCTTC

abundance: -
d_gene: TRBD1
j_gene: TRBJ2-5
v_gene: TRBV5-8
CDR3aa: CASSLGDRGQETQYF
CDR3nt: TGTGCCAGCAGCTTGGGGGACAGGGGACAAGAGACCCAGTACTTC

abundance: few
d_gene: TRBD1
j_gene: TRBJ1-2
v_gene: TRBV5-6
CDR3aa: CASSSIRDRDSNYGYTF
CDR3nt: TGTGCCAGCAGCTCAATCCGGGACAGGGACTCTAACTATGGCTACACCTTC

abundance: -
d_gene: TRBD1
j_gene: TRBJ1-2
v_gene: TRBV28
CDR3aa: CASSRQGGYGYTF
CDR3nt: TGTGCCAGCAGTCGACAGGGTGGGTATGGCTACACCTTC

abundance: few
d_gene: -
j_gene: TRBJ1-2
v_gene: TRBV3-1/TRBV3-2
CDR3aa: CASRSIVGYTF
CDR3nt: TGTGCCAGCCGATCCATAGTTGGCTACACCTTC

abundance: -
d_gene: -
j_gene: TRBJ1-2
v_gene: TRBV3-1/TRBV3-2
CDR3aa: CASSHSGNYGYTF
CDR3nt: TGTGCCAGCAGCCACTCAGGGAACTATGGCTACACCTTC

abundance: -
d_gene: TRBD1
j_gene: TRBJ1-5
v_gene: TRBV19
CDR3aa: CASSISRGQLNQPQHF
CDR3nt: TGTGCCAGTAGTATATCCAGGGGACAGCTTAATCAGCCCCAGCATTTT

abundance: -
d_gene: -
j_gene: TRBJ1-1
v_gene: TRBV18
CDR3aa: CASSPVPGTEAFF
CDR3nt: TGTGCCAGCTCACCGGTCCCGGGCACTGAAGCTTTCTTT

abundance: -
d_gene: TRBD1
j_gene: TRBJ1-2
v_gene: TRBV28
CDR3aa: CASSFGTGGYGYTF
CDR3nt: TGTGCCAGCAGTTTCGGGACAGGGGGCTATGGCTACACCTTC

abundance: few
d_gene: TRBD1
j_gene: TRBJ1-2
v_gene: TRBV6-5
CDR3aa: CASRAGTGGLYGYTF
CDR3nt: TGTGCCAGCAGGGCCGGGACAGGGGGCCTCTATGGCTACACCTTC

abundance: -
d_gene: -
j_gene: TRBJ1-1
v_gene: TRBV6-4
CDR3aa: CASSAQMNTEAFF
CDR3nt: TGTGCCAGCAGTGCCCAGATGAACACTGAAGCTTTCTTT

abundance: -
d_gene: -
j_gene: TRBJ1-6
v_gene: TRBV7-2
CDR3aa: CASSLGGTSRSPLHF
CDR3nt: TGTGCCAGCAGCTTAGGTGGGACATCTCGTTCACCCCTCCACTTT

abundance: -
d_gene: TRBD2
j_gene: TRBJ2-3
v_gene: TRBV30
CDR3aa: CAWSILAGGTDTQYF
CDR3nt: TGTGCCTGGAGTATACTAGCGGGGGGCACAGATACGCAGTATTTT

abundance: -
d_gene: TRBD1
j_gene: TRBJ1-2
v_gene: TRBV12-3/TRBV12-4
CDR3aa: CASRPGGNYGYTF
CDR3nt: TGTGCCAGTCGGCCAGGGGGCAACTATGGCTACACCTTC

abundance: -
d_gene: -
j_gene: TRBJ1-1
v_gene: TRBV12-3/TRBV12-4
CDR3aa: CASSPFGIGRAFF
CDR3nt: TGTGCCAGCAGTCCTTTCGGGATAGGGAGAGCTTTCTTT

abundance: -
d_gene: TRBD1
j_gene: TRBJ2-3
v_gene: TRBV12-3/TRBV12-4
CDR3aa: CASSLEDRGTQYF
CDR3nt: TGTGCCAGCAGTTTAGAGGACAGGGGTACGCAGTATTTT

abundance: once
d_gene: -
j_gene: TRBJ1-1
v_gene: TRBV2
CDR3aa: CATLGSIGRHTEAFF
CDR3nt: TGTGCCACCCTGGGCTCAATTGGGCGCCACACTGAAGCTTTCTTT

abundance: -
d_gene: -
j_gene: TRBJ1-1
v_gene: TRBV2
CDR3aa: CASSERREAEAFF
CDR3nt: TGTGCCAGCAGTGAGCGAAGGGAGGCTGAAGCTTTCTTT

abundance: -
d_gene: TRBD2
j_gene: TRBJ2-4
v_gene: TRBV10-2
CDR3aa: CASSRKASGAPDIQYF
CDR3nt: TGCGCCAGCAGTCGAAAGGCTAGCGGGGCGCCTGACATTCAGTACTTC

abundance: -
d_gene: -
j_gene: TRBJ1-1
v_gene: TRBV29-1
CDR3aa: CSGQGRANTEAFF
CDR3nt: TGCAGCGGGCAGGGCAGGGCTAACACTGAAGCTTTCTTT

abundance: -
d_gene: TRBD1
j_gene: TRBJ2-2
v_gene: TRBV7-6
CDR3aa: CASRAGQGALLGELFF
CDR3nt: TGTGCCAGCAGGGCTGGACAGGGGGCTCTACTCGGGGAGCTGTTTTTT

abundance: -
d_gene: TRBD1
j_gene: TRBJ1-2
v_gene: TRBV28
CDR3aa: CASSFETGGYYGYTF
CDR3nt: TGTGCCAGCAGTTTCGAGACAGGGGGTTACTATGGCTACACCTTC

abundance: -
d_gene: -
j_gene: TRBJ1-2
v_gene: TRBV6-5
CDR3aa: CASSYREEDYGYTF
CDR3nt: TGTGCCAGCAGTTACAGGGAGGAGGACTATGGCTACACCTTC

abundance: -
d_gene: -
j_gene: TRBJ1-6
v_gene: TRBV28
CDR3aa: CASSLRGSDNSPLHF
CDR3nt: TGTGCCAGCAGTTTAAGGGGGAGCGATAATTCACCCCTCCACTTT

abundance: -
d_gene: TRBD2
j_gene: TRBJ2-1
v_gene: TRBV9
CDR3aa: CASSPAGGHNEQFF
CDR3nt: TGTGCCAGCAGCCCCGCGGGGGGTCACAATGAGCAGTTCTTC

abundance: -
d_gene: -
j_gene: TRBJ1-6
v_gene: TRBV27
CDR3aa: CASKVGGQNNSPLHF
CDR3nt: TGTGCCAGCAAGGTAGGCGGACAGAACAATTCACCCCTCCACTTT

abundance: few
d_gene: TRBD1
j_gene: TRBJ1-1
v_gene: TRBV6-6
CDR3aa: CASNLGQGKNTEAFF
CDR3nt: TGTGCCAGCAACCTCGGACAGGGGAAGAACACTGAAGCTTTCTTT

abundance: -
d_gene: TRBD1
j_gene: TRBJ1-3
v_gene: TRBV7-9
CDR3aa: CASTRTGTGNTIYF
CDR3nt: TGTGCCAGCACCCGGACAGGAACTGGAAACACCATATATTTT